The clone carrying this T cell receptor (beta chain) occurred once. The data were obtained in a study of control samples from healthy donors and cancer patients. Libraries were prepared by immunoSEQ multiplex PCR; TCRdb keeps only in-frame clonotypes and omits some of them. The repertoire holds approximately 70,000 clones, with around 87% as singletons. The material sequenced was PBMCs. This clonotype was sampled from a woman aged 50 to 60 with head and neck cancer.

The CDR3 is CAWSGGEPSGNTIYF. The CDR3 DNA sequence: TGTGCCTGGAGTGGCGGTGAACCCTCTGGAAACACCATATATTTT. J is TRBJ1-3 and V is TRBV30; D is undetermined. V shed 1 base and J shed 0 bases, with 10 bases lying between them. The CDR3 totals 15 residues. The V gene's germline CDR1 is GTSNPN and CDR2 SVGIG (reference sequence).